What follows describes a single T cell receptor (beta chain). Its antigen is unknown. This entry is derived from a study of T cells expressing NK-cell markers (dated by TCRdb to about 2020). Looking at the study overall: TCR beta-chain repertoires were profiled in sorted CD3+CD56+NKG2C+, CD3+CD56+NKG2C- and CD3+CD56-NKG2C+ T-cell subsets from roughly eight donors. Randomly selected healthy volunteers, three men and five women, were used as the eight sequenced donors. The libraries were sequenced on Illumina HiSeq 2000/2500, MiSeq or NextSeq, producing 2 x 150 bp reads. Of the eight sequenced donors, seven were found to be HCMV-seropositive and one was found to be HCMV-seronegative. Broader findings and caveats from the paper: In roughly six donors, the dominant CD3+CD56+NKG2C+ clonotypes were among the top 10 CD8+ clonotypes and accounted for roughly 1.0-8% of CD8+ T cells. It remained unclear whether the expanded NKG2C-expressing T cell clones were specific for HCMV antigens. Those dominant clonotypes were again the most abundant among CD3+CD56-NKG2C+ cells in a few donors, at roughly 25-60.1%.

Sequencing took place on an Illumina HiSeq 2000. The TCR beta cDNA libraries were made using 5'RACE template switching, a step that added both a universal primer site and unique molecular identifiers. cDNA synthesis was primed from the TCR beta constant segment, followed by two successive PCR amplification steps. Turning to the authors' computational methods: MIGEC was used to demultiplex reads and group reads by UMI, and MiTCR was used to assemble and quantify clonotypes. To remove erroneous sequences, TCR cDNA sequences were retained only when supported by two or more reads. The tcR package was used for downstream repertoire analysis, with clonotypes matched between fractions based on CDR3 nucleotide sequence plus V segment. Antigen specificity was annotated against VDJdb with VDJmatch, allowing one amino acid substitution in CDR3. The reads underwent TCRdb reprocessing, giving one record for each CDR3 protein sequence and no DNA. These V and J calls derive from TCRdb rather than the authors' analysis. The table held for this sample gives 120,000 to 150,000 distinct CDR3 sequences. Around 10% of the sample belongs to the ten largest clones.

HCMV serostatus was determined by detecting HCMV-specific IgG in serum with a commercial ELISA kit. Ficoll density gradient centrifugation was used to isolate peripheral blood mononuclear cells from blood. CDR1 SQVTM and CDR2 ANQGSEA were looked up in the germline V gene. Reading from cysteine to phenylalanine, the CDR3 counts 13 amino acids. DNA is not recorded here. The receptor's source is a man aged 18 to 35 in good health. Donor details come from another sample of the same person, matched by shared clones. The V gene is TRBV29-1 and the J gene is TRBJ2-1; TCRdb indicates TRBD1, and absent DNA this call remains unverified. Source material: blood T cells: a sorted CD56 or NKG2C T cell subset, CD4+ or CD8+ T cells, or bulk PBMC T cells (not recorded which). The CDR3 here reads CSVELNQGSEQFF.